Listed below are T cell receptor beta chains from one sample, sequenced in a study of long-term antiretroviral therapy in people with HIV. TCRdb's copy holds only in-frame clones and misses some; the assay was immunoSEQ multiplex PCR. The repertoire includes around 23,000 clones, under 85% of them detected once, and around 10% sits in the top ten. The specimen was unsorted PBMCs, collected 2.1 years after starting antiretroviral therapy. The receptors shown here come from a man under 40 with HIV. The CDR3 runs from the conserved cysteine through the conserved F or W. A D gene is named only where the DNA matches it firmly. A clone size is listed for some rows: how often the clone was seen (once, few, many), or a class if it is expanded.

CDR3: CASSYPGREKLFF; DNA: TGTGCCAGCAGTTATCCGGGACGGGAAAAACTGTTTTTT; J: TRBJ1-4; size: NA; D: NA; V: TRBV6-1; length: 13
CDR3: CASTGLDPSYNEQFF; DNA: TGTGCCAGCACAGGACTGGACCCCTCCTACAATGAGCAGTTCTTC; J: TRBJ2-1; size: NA; D: NA; V: TRBV25-1; length: 15
CDR3: CASSQDRVWGETQYF; DNA: TGTGCCAGCAGCCAAGACAGGGTATGGGGGGAGACCCAGTACTTC; J: TRBJ2-5; size: NA; D: TRBD1; V: TRBV28; length: 15
CDR3: CASSEGGTTYNSPLHF; DNA: TGTGCCAGCAGTGAGGGAGGAACAACCTATAATTCACCCCTCCACTTT; J: TRBJ1-6; size: NA; D: NA; V: TRBV6-1; length: 16
CDR3: CASSQATAQRSTQETQYF; DNA: TGTGCCAGCAGCCAGGCTACGGCCCAGCGGTCTACACAAGAGACCCAGTACTTC; J: TRBJ2-5; size: NA; D: NA; V: TRBV14; length: 18
CDR3: CASSVGGAGPLQETQYF; DNA: TGTGCCAGCAGCGTAGGAGGCGCGGGACCACTCCAAGAGACCCAGTACTTC; J: TRBJ2-5; size: once; D: NA; V: TRBV9; length: 17
CDR3: CASSSFRTSGEGTQYF; DNA: TGTGCCAGCAGCTCGTTCCGGACTAGCGGGGAGGGGACCCAGTACTTC; J: TRBJ2-5; size: NA; D: TRBD2; V: TRBV11-2; length: 16
CDR3: CASSLAEGGYEQYF; DNA: TGTGCCAGCAGCTTAGCGGAAGGGGGGTACGAGCAGTACTTC; J: TRBJ2-7; size: NA; D: NA; V: TRBV7-6; length: 14
CDR3: CASSTGGGRGGGYTF; DNA: TGTGCCAGCAGCACCGGGGGGGGGCGAGGTGGTGGCTACACCTTC; J: TRBJ1-2; size: NA; D: NA; V: TRBV28; length: 15
CDR3: CASTRTAVYNEQFF; DNA: TGTGCCAGCACCAGGACGGCTGTATACAATGAGCAGTTCTTC; J: TRBJ2-1; size: NA; D: NA; V: TRBV7-9; length: 14
CDR3: CASSPRTIPTEAFF; DNA: TGTGCCAGCAGCCCCCGGACAATTCCAACTGAAGCTTTCTTT; J: TRBJ1-1; size: NA; D: NA; V: TRBV9; length: 14
CDR3: CATSEGLAGSYEQYF; DNA: TGTGCCACCAGCGAGGGACTAGCGGGTTCCTACGAGCAGTACTTC; J: TRBJ2-7; size: NA; D: TRBD2; V: TRBV15; length: 15
CDR3: CASSEAGRTRRGYTF; DNA: TGTGCCAGCAGTGAAGCTGGCAGGACCCGGCGCGGCTACACCTTC; J: TRBJ1-2; size: NA; D: NA; V: TRBV6-1; length: 15
CDR3: CASSQALDSISGNTIYF; DNA: TGCGCCAGCAGCCAAGCATTGGACAGCATCTCTGGAAACACCATATATTTT; J: TRBJ1-3; size: NA; D: NA; V: TRBV4-3; length: 17
CDR3: CASRLAVCRTASYSGANVLTF; DNA: TGTGCAAGTCGCTTAGCGGTATGTAGGACAGCCAGCTACTCTGGGGCCAACGTCCTGACTTTC; J: TRBJ2-6; size: NA; D: NA; V: TRBV12-2; length: 21
CDR3: CASSLATTEAFF; DNA: TGTGCCAGCAGCCTCGCGACCACTGAAGCTTTCTTT; J: TRBJ1-1; size: once; D: NA; V: TRBV6-6; length: 12
CDR3: CASSLRGDPLEGGTEAFF; DNA: TGCGCCAGCAGCTTGCGGGGTGACCCACTTGAGGGCGGCACTGAAGCTTTCTTT; J: TRBJ1-1; size: NA; D: NA; V: TRBV5-1; length: 18
CDR3: CARGRTPLAKNIQYF; DNA: TGCGCCAGGGGCCGGACGCCTCTAGCCAAAAACATTCAGTACTTC; J: TRBJ2-4; size: once; D: NA; V: TRBV10-1; length: 15
CDR3: CASSLAPGLGLVTDTQYF; DNA: TGTGCCAGCAGCTTAGCCCCCGGATTGGGACTAGTAACAGATACGCAGTATTTT; J: TRBJ2-3; size: NA; D: TRBD2; V: TRBV7-2; length: 18
CDR3: CASSGQGFGETQYF; DNA: TGTGCCAGCAGCGGCCAGGGGTTCGGGGAGACCCAGTACTTC; J: TRBJ2-5; size: NA; D: NA; V: TRBV11-3; length: 14
CDR3: CASSAGVYGTEAFF; DNA: TGTGCCAGCAGCGCGGGGGTGTACGGCACTGAAGCTTTCTTT; J: TRBJ1-1; size: NA; D: NA; V: TRBV9; length: 14
CDR3: CASSFSGTGELFF; DNA: TGTGCCAGCAGCTTTTCAGGGACCGGGGAGCTGTTTTTT; J: TRBJ2-2; size: once; D: NA; V: TRBV11-2; length: 13
CDR3: CASSPGTFNQPQHF; DNA: TGTGCCAGCAGTCCCGGGACTTTCAATCAGCCCCAGCATTTT; J: TRBJ1-5; size: NA; D: NA; V: TRBV6-5; length: 14
CDR3: CASSVQGGPSGNTIYF; DNA: TGTGCCAGCAGCGTACAGGGGGGCCCCTCTGGAAACACCATATATTTT; J: TRBJ1-3; size: NA; D: TRBD1; V: TRBV9; length: 16
CDR3: CASSSFPGANEKLFF; DNA: TGTGCCAGCAGTTCCTTCCCAGGTGCTAATGAAAAACTGTTTTTT; J: TRBJ1-4; size: NA; D: NA; V: TRBV7-2; length: 15
CDR3: CATSNSPNEKLFF; DNA: TGTGCCACCAGCAACAGTCCTAATGAAAAACTGTTTTTT; J: TRBJ1-4; size: NA; D: NA; V: TRBV15; length: 13
CDR3: CASSLEASRFYEQYF; DNA: TGTGCCAGCAGTTTGGAGGCTAGTCGGTTTTACGAGCAGTACTTC; J: TRBJ2-7; size: NA; D: NA; V: TRBV27; length: 15
CDR3: CASRCRGGENTEAFF; DNA: TGTGCAAGTCGCTGCCGGGGGGGGGAGAACACTGAAGCTTTCTTT; J: TRBJ1-1; size: NA; D: NA; V: TRBV12-2; length: 15
CDR3: CASSLRGTYGYTF; DNA: TGTGCCAGCAGTTTGAGGGGAACCTATGGCTACACCTTC; J: TRBJ1-2; size: NA; D: NA; V: TRBV27; length: 13
CDR3: CAWRSWRGYNEQFF; DNA: TGTGCCTGGAGGAGTTGGCGGGGTTACAATGAGCAGTTCTTC; J: TRBJ2-1; size: few; D: NA; V: TRBV30; length: 14
CDR3: CASSLGWDTLDYGYTF; DNA: TGCGCCAGCAGCTTAGGGTGGGACACATTAGACTATGGCTACACCTTC; J: TRBJ1-2; size: NA; D: NA; V: TRBV5-1; length: 16